Below are 19 T cell receptor beta chains sequenced from a single sample in a study of blood T cell repertoires in COVID-19. TCRdb keeps only in-frame clones here, not all; method: immunoSEQ multiplex PCR. The repertoire consists of 45,000 to 55,000 clones, with around 84% occurring once and the leading ten covering about 1.4%. The specimen was peripheral blood. These receptors were taken from a man aged 45-60 years with acute or convalescent COVID-19.

J is TRBJ2-1 and V is TRBV7-9, with 10 bases matching TRBD2. The CDR3 length is 14 residues. The junction had 7 bases not matched to a gene; V was cut back by 5 bases and J by 9 bases. Per the germline V gene, CDR1 is SEHNR and CDR2 is FQNEAQ (reference sequence). The CDR3 loop is CASSPSGSRGEQFF. In DNA, the CDR3 is TGTGCCAGCAGCCCTAGCGGGAGCAGGGGTGAGCAGTTCTTC.

The V and J genes are TRBV5-1 and TRBJ2-1; maybe TRBD1 (6 bases). Germline V gene sequence: CDR1 SGHRS, CDR2 YFSETQ. Trimming took 4 bases from V and 4 from J, leaving 15 bases between them. The CDR3 has 15 amino acids. Here the CDR3 DNA reads TGCGCCAGCAGCCGCACGACAGGATCGTACAATGAGCAGTTCTTC. It specifies CASSRTTGSYNEQFF.

This chain connects TRBV12-3 or TRBV12-4 to TRBJ1-5; D unresolved. V lost 6 bases and J lost 4, with 4 bases in between. The CDR3 has 11 amino acids. CDR3 sequence: CASSHNQPQHF. CDR3 nucleotides: TGTGCCAGCAGCCATAATCAGCCCCAGCATTTT.

The V and J genes are TRBV9 and TRBJ1-2; TRBD1 might be the D (5 bases). Germline V gene sequence: CDR1 SGDLS, CDR2 YYNGEE. The CDR3 extends over 14 amino acids. V dropped 4 bases and J dropped 8 bases, with 18 bases sitting between them. CDR3 in amino acids: CASSTQGSFGGYTF. CDR3 bases: TGTGCCAGCAGCACCCAGGGATCTTTCGGCGGCTACACCTTC.

This rearrangement joins TRBV6-6 to TRBJ1-2; no definite D call. V lost 10 bases, J lost 1 base, and 7 bases lay in between. Germline V gene sequence: CDR1 MNHNY, CDR2 SVGAGI (reference sequence). The CDR3 is 11 residues long. CDR3 residues: CATSSNYGYTF. As DNA, the CDR3 is TGTGCCACCTCGAGTAACTATGGCTACACCTTC.

The chain employs TRBV28 and TRBJ2-3, with 11 bases matching TRBD1. V lost 5 bases and J lost 8; bases outside the gene matches: 6. The CDR3 spans 14 residues. Germline values: CDR1 MDHEN, CDR2 SYDVKM. The CDR3 DNA sequence: TGTGCCAGCAGTAGGGACAGGGGGTGGATTACGCAGTATTTT. It codes for CASSRDRGWITQYF.

The rearrangement joins TRBV10-2 to TRBJ2-3; tentatively, D is TRBD2 (5 bases). Per germline, CDR1 WSHSY and CDR2 SAAADI. The CDR3 extends over 15 amino acids. Trimming removed 4 bases from V and 2 bases from J, with 13 bases in between. Written as DNA, the CDR3 is TGCGCCAGCAGTGGTGCCCTAGCTTTCACAGATACGCAGTATTTT. Translation: CASSGALAFTDTQYF.

The V and J genes are TRBV5-6 and TRBJ2-7; the D gene is possibly TRBD2 (7 bases). Germline V lookup: CDR1 SGHDT, CDR2 YYEEEE. The CDR3 length is 14 residues. Trimming left V 4 bases short and J 2 bases short, with 13 bases between. The chain's CDR3 is CASSHGGPTYEQYF. The DNA for the CDR3 is TGTGCCAGCAGCCACGGGGGGCCGACCTACGAGCAGTACTTC.

In nucleotides, the CDR3 is TGTGCCAGCAGCTTAGACTTTCAGGGTACAAATGAAAAACTGTTTTTT. This codes for CASSLDFQGTNEKLFF. This sequence joins TRBV7-2 and TRBJ1-4, with a weak D call TRBD1 (5 bases). The V end was cut by 1 base, the J end by 5 bases, with 14 bases between. Germline V gene data show CDR1 as SGHTA and CDR2 as FQGNSA. This CDR3 is 16 amino acids long.

This clone is a singleton in its sample. J is TRBJ2-1 and V is TRBV4-3; 10 bases fit TRBD2. The V gene's germline CDR1 is LGHNA and CDR2 YSLEER. Trimming cost V 3 bases and J 4 bases; bases outside gene matches: 6. The CDR3 has 16 residues. CDR3 nucleotide sequence: TGCGCCAGCAGCCAGGTAGCGGGAGGTCTTTACAATGAGCAGTTCTTC. Translating it yields CASSQVAGGLYNEQFF.

The chain recombines TRBV19 with TRBJ1-1, with a weak D call TRBD1 (5 bases). Trimming left V 5 bases short and J 4 bases short, with 14 bases between. CDR3 length: 14 residues. CDR1 LNHDA and CDR2 SQIVND come from the germline V gene (reference sequence). This CDR3 reads CASSDRDSSTEAFF. CDR3 in DNA: TGTGCCAGTAGTGACCGGGACTCCAGCACTGAAGCTTTCTTT.

Points on this clone: In the same sample, other DNA sequences code for this CDR3. The rearrangement joins TRBV5-1 to TRBJ2-2, with TRBD2 identical over 7 bases. Germline V gives CDR1 SGHRS, CDR2 YFSETQ. This CDR3 contains 17 residues. Trimming removed 0 bases from V and 4 bases from J; junction bases left unmatched: 9. CDR3 sequence (DNA): TGCGCCAGCAGCTTGGCCGGGGGGACCGGGGGCACCGGGGAGCTGTTTTTT. Translating gives CASSLAGGTGGTGELFF.

The rearrangement joins TRBV15 to TRBJ2-7, with 9 bases that match TRBD1. CDR1 and CDR2 (germline): LNHNV, YYDKDF (reference sequence). CDR3 length: 16 residues. V lost 1 base, J lost 4 bases, and 8 bases stayed unmatched. This CDR3 is CATSRALGQGNYEQYF. The CDR3 bases are TGTGCCACCAGCAGAGCCTTAGGACAGGGGAATTACGAGCAGTACTTC. Full variable domain (missing parts from reference TRBV15 and TRBJ2-7): DAMVIQNPRYQVTQFGKPVTLSCSQTLNHNVMYWYQQKSSQAPKLLFHYYDKDFNNEADTPDNFQSRRPNTSFCFLDIRSPGLGDTAMYLCATSRALGQGNYEQYFGPGTRLTVT.

The chain combines TRBV7-9 with TRBJ2-7, with TRBD1 identical over 8 bases. The germline V gene encodes CDR1 SEHNR and CDR2 FQNEAQ (reference sequence). J lost 2 bases, V lost 5 bases, and 11 bases had no gene match. The CDR3 is 16 amino acids. The CDR3: CASSPTPGQGTYEQYF. DNA of the CDR3: TGTGCCAGCAGCCCAACCCCTGGACAGGGTACCTACGAGCAGTACTTC.

J is TRBJ1-2 and V is TRBV3-1 (or the pseudogene TRBV3-2); possible D gene TRBD1, 5 bases. Germline CDR1 LGHDT, CDR2 YNNKEL (reference sequence). The CDR3 runs to 14 residues. Trimming shortened V by 6 bases and J by 2 bases, and 13 bases separated the two germline ends. Here the CDR3 DNA reads TGTGCCAGCAGAAAATCGGGACTGAACTATGGCTACACCTTC. Translated: CASRKSGLNYGYTF.

The genes are TRBV10-2 and TRBJ2-1, with 14 bases fitting TRBD2. V was clipped by 10 bases and J by 8 bases; unmatched bases: 7. The CDR3 runs 14 residues. Germline loops: CDR1 WSHSY, CDR2 SAAADI. In DNA, the CDR3 is TGCGCCATCTCGACTAGCGGGGGGGCGTATGAGCAGTTCTTC. As protein: CAISTSGGAYEQFF.

The rearrangement uses TRBV6-5 and TRBJ1-4; D gene uncertain. V lost 11 bases and J lost 11, with 18 bases in between. Germline V CDR1 and CDR2: MNHEY, SVGAGI. The CDR3 is 12 residues long. The CDR3 nucleotides are TGTGCCTCGGCGGGGAATGAAAAGAAACTGTTTTTT. Amino acid sequence: CASAGNEKKLFF.

This clone was observed a single time. CDR3 loop: CASSSNLGTEAFF. DNA of the CDR3: TGCGCCAGCAGCTCCAACCTAGGCACTGAAGCTTTCTTT. The chain couples TRBV5-1 to TRBJ1-1; D call uncertain. The CDR3 has 13 amino acids. Trimming stripped 3 bases from V and 4 bases from J, with 10 bases between. CDR1 is SGHRS, CDR2 YFSETQ, per germline.

The V gene is TRBV6-5, the J gene TRBJ2-2, with D possibly being TRBD2 (6 bases). V dropped 0 bases and J dropped 6 bases, with 11 bases sitting between them. Germline lookup yields CDR1 MNHEY and CDR2 SVGAGI. CDR3 length equals 15 residues. The CDR3 loop is CASSYSGDSSGELFF. The CDR3 DNA reads TGTGCCAGCAGTTACTCGGGGGACTCGTCCGGGGAGCTGTTTTTT.